A single sample is the source of the 19 T cell receptor beta chains below, sequenced in a study of radiotherapy plus CTLA-4 blockade in lung cancer. Profiling relied on immunoSEQ multiplex PCR, and the TCRdb table lists in-frame clones only, not all of them. The profile covers 52,000 or so clones, with approximately 84% appearing a single time and roughly 6.7% taken by the ten largest. The material was peripheral blood, obtained from a patient treated with radiotherapy plus ipilimumab. These receptors were collected from a human donor with non-small cell lung cancer whose response to radiotherapy plus ipilimumab could not be evaluated.

The chain is built from TRBV9 and TRBJ2-7; a possible D gene is TRBD1 (5 bases). V was shortened by 4 bases and J by 7 bases, with 15 bases between the two germline ends. The CDR3 sequence is 13 residues long. CDR1 SGDLS and CDR2 YYNGEE come from the germline V gene. The CDR3 DNA reads TGTGCCAGCAGCCCCTCACAGGCCGCTGAGCAGTACTTC. This translates into CASSPSQAAEQYF.

The chain combines TRBV2 with TRBJ1-6, with 7 nucleotides matching TRBD1. CDR1 and CDR2 from the germline V gene are SNHLY and FYNNEI. There are 14 residues in the CDR3. V shed 4 bases, J shed 10 bases, and the junction held 7 bases outside the gene matches. CDR3 region: CASSGQGRGSPLHF. As DNA, the CDR3 is TGTGCCAGCAGTGGACAGGGTCGGGGCTCACCCCTCCACTTT.

This chain uses TRBV10-3 with TRBJ2-2; 9 nucleotides align to TRBD2. The junction had 11 bases not matched to a gene; V was cut back by 3 bases and J by 0 bases. Germline V gene data show CDR1 as ENHRY and CDR2 as SYGVKD. This CDR3 has 19 residues. DNA for the CDR3: TGTGCCATCAGTGATTATAGGACTAGCGAGGCCGCGAACACCGGGGAGCTGTTTTTT. This translates into CAISDYRTSEAANTGELFF.

V and J are TRBV5-1 and TRBJ2-3; 12 bases match TRBD1. This CDR3 comprises 18 residues. Trimming removed 4 bases from V and 2 bases from J; junction bases left unmatched: 11. CDR1 SGHRS and CDR2 YFSETQ come from the germline V gene. CDR3 bases: TGCGCCAGCAGCAGGGGACAGGGGGCGATTTTGATCACAGATACGCAGTATTTT. It yields the protein CASSRGQGAILITDTQYF.

This clone has more than one count but fewer than ten. V is TRBV6-6 and J is TRBJ2-2, with D possibly TRBD2 on 7 matching bases. CDR3 length: 15 residues. Germline CDR1 and CDR2: MNHNY and SVGAGI (reference sequence). Trimming took off 4 bases at V and 0 bases at J, with 9 bases between the two ends. Written as DNA, the CDR3 is TGTGCCAGCAGTTGGGGGGGCTCGAACACCGGGGAGCTGTTTTTT. This gives the protein CASSWGGSNTGELFF.

V usage is TRBV5-1 and J usage is TRBJ2-3, with 10 bases aligning to TRBD2. V lost 0 bases to trimming and J lost 5 bases; unmatched junction nucleotides: 6. The CDR3 is made up of 16 amino acids. Germline CDR1 and CDR2: SGHRS and YFSETQ. The CDR3 sequence is CASSLEGSGGIDTQYF. In nucleotides, the CDR3 is TGCGCCAGCAGCTTGGAGGGTAGCGGGGGGATAGATACGCAGTATTTT.

The sample holds one count of this clone. The gene calls are TRBV19 and TRBJ1-1; D perhaps matches TRBD1 (5 bases). The germline V gene has CDR1 LNHDA and CDR2 SQIVND (reference sequence). This CDR3 comprises 14 residues. V was pared by 5 bases and J by 5 bases, with 15 bases between. The CDR3 loop is CASSSPGLQTEAFF. CDR3 sequence (DNA): TGTGCCAGTAGTTCTCCGGGACTGCAAACTGAAGCTTTCTTT.

The DNA for the CDR3 is TGCGCCAGCAGACTAGCGGGAACTGATACGCAGTATTTT. Its protein is CASRLAGTDTQYF. This chain uses TRBV10-2 with TRBJ2-3; 10 nucleotides agree with TRBD2. This CDR3 comprises 13 residues. Looked up from germline, CDR1 is WSHSY and CDR2 is SAAADI. V lost 6 bases, J lost 6 bases, and 3 bases stayed unmatched.

This clone was detected ten times or more. The chain has TRBV19 and TRBJ2-1; 9 bases are a match to TRBD1. This CDR3 is built from 15 residues. Germline trimming cut 5 bases from V and 10 bases from J; bases unmatched to any gene: 12. The V gene's germline CDR1 is LNHDA and CDR2 SQIVND (reference sequence). The CDR3 DNA is TGTGCCAGTAGTTTACAGGGGGCGCTTAGGCGGGAGCAGTTCTTC. This codes for CASSLQGALRREQFF.

This sequence joins TRBV7-8 and TRBJ1-6; D is unclear. This CDR3 is built from 17 residues. Trimming left V 0 bases short and J 0 bases short, with 9 bases between. Germline V gene lookup returns CDR1 SGHVS and CDR2 FQNEAQ. The CDR3 nucleotides are TGTGCCAGCAGCTTAGCGGGTCGGAGCTCCTATAATTCACCCCTCCACTTT. Translating it yields CASSLAGRSSYNSPLHF.

This clone was observed a handful of times. The chain joins TRBV19 to TRBJ1-6; D is unclear. The V end lost 5 bases, the J end lost 6 bases, and 8 bases lay between the germline ends. This CDR3 region has 13 residues. The germline V gene encodes CDR1 LNHDA and CDR2 SQIVND (reference sequence). This CDR3 is CASSRQFNSPLHF. DNA of the CDR3: TGTGCCAGTAGTCGCCAGTTTAATTCACCCCTCCACTTT.

This chain links TRBV29-1 with TRBJ2-7; the match to TRBD2 covers 11 bases. This CDR3 is built from 15 residues. Germline V CDR1 and CDR2: SQVTM, ANQGSEA. V lost 7 bases, J lost 2 bases, and 10 bases stayed unmatched. CDR3 protein: CSAQGTSGATYEQYF. CDR3 nucleotides: TGCAGCGCCCAGGGGACTAGCGGAGCTACCTACGAGCAGTACTTC.

The chain combines TRBV28 with TRBJ2-1; TRBD1 might be the D (5 bases). The CDR3 runs to 14 residues. V was pared by 7 bases and J by 9 bases, with 19 bases between. CDR1 and CDR2 from the germline V gene are MDHEN and SYDVKM. For the CDR3, the DNA is TGTGCCAGCAAGGGGTGGGTAGCAGTTGGTGAGCAGTTCTTC. Its translation is CASKGWVAVGEQFF.

The chain employs TRBV10-1 and TRBJ2-7, with D perhaps TRBD1 (6 bases). The CDR3 loop spans 13 amino acids. V was shortened by 5 bases and J by 1 base, with 9 bases between the two germline ends. The V gene's germline CDR1 is WNHNN and CDR2 SYGVQD (reference sequence). The CDR3 DNA reads as TGCGCCAGCAGTATCGGACAGTCCTACGAGCAGTACTTC. Protein sequence: CASSIGQSYEQYF.

The rearrangement links TRBV6-5 to TRBJ1-1, with 7 positions matching TRBD1. The CDR3 totals 12 residues. Losses at the gene ends were 6 bases for V and 8 bases for J; bases not matched to a gene: 6. CDR1 is MNHEY, CDR2 SVGAGI, per germline. The CDR3 protein is CASRRQGLEAFF. In nucleotides, the CDR3 is TGTGCCAGCAGGCGACAGGGATTAGAAGCTTTCTTT.

Only one count was recorded for this clone. This rearrangement joins TRBV6-5 to TRBJ1-2; tentative D call: TRBD1 (6 bases). Germline V gives CDR1 MNHEY, CDR2 SVGAGI. The CDR3 totals 13 residues. The ends were cut back, 2 bases at V and 7 bases at J, with 11 bases in the middle. The CDR3 DNA follows: TGTGCCAGCAGTTACGGACAGCGTGGTGGCTACACCTTC. Translated: CASSYGQRGGYTF.

J is TRBJ2-2 and V is TRBV6-4; tentatively, D is TRBD1 (6 bases). Trimming cost V 3 bases and J 6 bases, with 14 bases left between them. The CDR3 is made up of 15 amino acids. Per germline, CDR1 MRHNA and CDR2 SNTAGT. CDR3 nucleotide sequence: TGTGCCAGCAGTGAGTCGGCAGGGGACCCCGGGGAGCTGTTTTTT. Translation gives CASSESAGDPGELFF.

CDR3 bases: TGCGCCACCTCGACCGGGACAGGGGCCTACGAGCAGTACTTC. Translated, it gives CATSTGTGAYEQYF. The genes are TRBV5-1 and TRBJ2-5; 10 nucleotides line up with TRBD1. The J call may be faulty, since TRBJ2-7 better matches the DNA end. CDR1 and CDR2 (germline): SGHRS, YFSETQ. The CDR3 spans 14 residues.

The chain has TRBV6-1 and TRBJ1-4; no clear D. The CDR3 covers 17 residues. Germline V gene data show CDR1 as MNHNS and CDR2 as SASEGT. Trimming left V 0 bases short and J 5 bases short, with 16 bases between. Written as DNA, the CDR3 is TGTGCCAGCAGTGAAGCGCTTCTCCCAAGGAGGAATGAAAAACTGTTTTTT. It encodes CASSEALLPRRNEKLFF.